A single sample gave rise to the 8 T cell receptor beta chains below, sequenced in a study of blood T cell repertoires in COVID-19. The table came from immunoSEQ multiplex PCR; TCRdb's copy has only in-frame clones and leaves some out. Of about 200,000 clones in the sample, 75% to 85% were seen once. The sequenced sample consisted of peripheral blood. Receptor source: a woman aged 40 to 55 with COVID-19, enrolled during active disease.

J is TRBJ1-4 and V is TRBV19; D remains ambiguous. The CDR3 runs to 15 residues. Per germline, CDR1 LNHDA and CDR2 SQIVND (reference sequence). The V and J ends lost 6 bases and 4 bases respectively, with 15 bases between them. The CDR3 DNA is TGTGCCAGTAGCCTAGGCGGCGGCCTTAATGAAAAACTGTTTTTT. Its protein product is CASSLGGGLNEKLFF.

V and J are TRBV5-4 and TRBJ2-3; tentative D call: TRBD2 (6 bases). This CDR3 is 13 amino acids long. The ends were cut back, 5 bases at V and 6 bases at J, with 13 bases in the middle. Germline V gives CDR1 SGHNT, CDR2 YYREEE (reference sequence). The CDR3 region has the DNA TGTGCCAGCAGGCGGGACTCTGTGGATACGCAGTATTTT. This translates into CASRRDSVDTQYF.

This chain joins TRBV7-2 and TRBJ2-1; a weak D match, TRBD1 (5 bases). The CDR3 length is 13 residues. Germline V gene data show CDR1 as SGHTA and CDR2 as FQGNSA. V shed 1 base and J shed 12 bases, with 13 bases lying between them. CDR3 coding DNA: TGTGCCAGCAGCTTAGAAAAGGGGCGTCGGCAGTTCTTC. Protein sequence: CASSLEKGRRQFF.

This clone was detected many times. The V gene is TRBV6-4, the J gene TRBJ1-2, with D perhaps TRBD1 (6 bases). This CDR3 region has 16 residues. CDR1 MRHNA and CDR2 SNTAGT come from the germline V gene. With 3 bases removed from V and 2 bases from J, the gap between germline ends came to 16 bases. CDR3 protein: CASSESDRSRNYGYTF. The CDR3 DNA follows: TGTGCCAGCAGTGAGTCAGACAGGTCCCGCAACTATGGCTACACCTTC.

The chain carries TRBV7-8 and TRBJ1-1, with TRBD1 as a possible D gene (5 bases). This CDR3 region has 13 residues. V was trimmed by 2 bases and J by 10 bases, leaving 14 bases between them. Germline-derived CDR1 and CDR2 are SGHVS and FQNEAQ. The CDR3 sequence is CASSLYQGLVAFF. For the CDR3, the DNA is TGTGCCAGCAGCTTATACCAGGGTCTGGTAGCTTTCTTT.

The V gene is TRBV7-2, the J gene TRBJ1-5, with 8 bases identical to TRBD1. J was trimmed by 7 bases and V by 4 bases; bases with no gene match: 6. The CDR3 loop spans 14 amino acids. In germline, CDR1 is SGHTA, CDR2 FQGNSA. CDR3 amino acids: CASSSQDRVQPQHF. The CDR3 nucleotides are TGTGCCAGCAGCTCCCAGGACAGGGTCCAGCCCCAGCATTTT. Combining the CDR3 with reference TRBV7-2 and TRBJ1-5 gives the whole variable domain GAGVSQSPSNKVTEKGKDVELRCDPISGHTALYWYRQSLGQGLEFLIYFQGNSAPDKSGLPSDRFSAERTGGSVSTLTIQRTQQEDSAVYLCASSSQDRVQPQHFGDGTRLSIL.

The V and J genes are TRBV7-2 and TRBJ2-5, with D possibly matching TRBD1 (6 bases). The CDR3 totals 14 residues. Germline V gene data show CDR1 as SGHTA and CDR2 as FQGNSA. V lost 7 bases, J lost 6 bases, and 18 bases lay in between. The chain's CDR3 is CASNEGGLEKTQYF. In nucleotides, the CDR3 is TGTGCCAGCAACGAAGGGGGATTAGAAAAGACCCAGTACTTC.

This chain joins TRBV6-4 and TRBJ1-5; TRBD1 aligns across 8 bases. The CDR3 length is 19 residues. The trim removed 7 bases at V and 0 bases at J, leaving 17 bases unmatched. Germline lookup yields CDR1 MRHNA and CDR2 SNTAGT. The CDR3 coding sequence is TGTGCCAGCATGACCCCAGGACAGGGAAGGGTGGGTAGCAATCAGCCCCAGCATTTT. Protein sequence: CASMTPGQGRVGSNQPQHF.